The 20 T cell receptor beta chains below were found in one sample sequenced in a study of cytomegalovirus exposure and HLA in healthy donors. Amplification used 60 Vbeta primers and 13 Jbeta primers. Sequencing used immunoSEQ multiplex PCR; TCRdb keeps in-frame clones, though not all of them. The sample shows 200,000 or so clones, less than 85% of them seen only once. Sequenced material: PBMCs. These receptor sequences come from a man younger than 30 in good health and CMV-seronegative.

The rearrangement joins TRBV30 to TRBJ1-2; TRBD1 might be the D (6 bases). The germline V and J ends were trimmed by 0 bases and 3 bases, with 14 bases remaining between them. This CDR3 contains 15 residues. Germline values: CDR1 GTSNPN, CDR2 SVGIG (reference sequence). The CDR3 DNA reads TGTGCCTGGAGTGTATATTTGGGGGCGGACTATGGCTACACCTTC. Translation: CAWSVYLGADYGYTF.

This chain joins TRBV25-1 and TRBJ2-1, with no clear D. V was pared by 2 bases and J by 8 bases, with 7 bases between. Germline CDR1 MGHDK, CDR2 SYGVNS. The CDR3 length is 12 residues. CDR3 amino acids: CASSELWHEQFF. The CDR3 DNA is TGTGCCAGCAGTGAACTCTGGCATGAGCAGTTCTTC. The entire variable domain, with the rest obtained from reference TRBV25-1 and TRBJ2-1, is as follows: EADIYQTPRYLVIGTGKKITLECSQTMGHDKMYWYQQDPGMELHLIHYSYGVNSTEKGDLSSESTVSRIRTEHFPLTLESARPSHTSQYLCASSELWHEQFFGPGTRLTVL.

J is TRBJ2-1 and V is TRBV28; TRBD1 agrees at 9 bases. CDR3 length equals 14 residues. Germline V lookup: CDR1 MDHEN, CDR2 SYDVKM. V shed 8 bases and J 8 bases; nucleotides not matched to a gene: 10. CDR3 sequence: CASFPGTGIHEQFF. CDR3 coding DNA: TGTGCCAGCTTTCCCGGGACAGGGATTCATGAGCAGTTCTTC.

The chain is built from TRBV9 and TRBJ1-6, with 7 bases matching TRBD1. Germline V lookup: CDR1 SGDLS, CDR2 YYNGEE. V lost 4 bases, J lost 8 bases, and 12 bases stayed unmatched. The CDR3 is 16 residues long. The CDR3 DNA sequence: TGTGCCAGCAGCCCAAGACCGGGACAGCTAGATTCACCCCTCCACTTT. This encodes CASSPRPGQLDSPLHF.

The rearrangement uses TRBV7-8 and TRBJ1-1; tentative D call: TRBD1 (6 bases). In germline, CDR1 is SGHVS, CDR2 FQNEAQ. CDR3 size: 18 residues. The V and J ends lost 5 bases and 3 bases respectively, with 25 bases between them. This CDR3 reads CASSAEVLNRAGDTEAFF. The CDR3, as DNA: TGTGCCAGCAGCGCTGAGGTCCTGAACAGGGCGGGGGACACTGAAGCTTTCTTT.

This clone was detected a few times. The chain employs TRBV28 and TRBJ2-7; D possibly corresponds to TRBD1 (6 bases). Germline V gene sequence: CDR1 MDHEN, CDR2 SYDVKM. Trimming took off 1 base at V and 0 bases at J, with 13 bases between the two ends. The CDR3 is made up of 16 amino acids. The CDR3 protein is CASSLSGAISSYEQYF. The CDR3 DNA reads TGTGCCAGCAGTTTATCAGGGGCAATAAGCTCCTACGAGCAGTACTTC.

The chain links TRBV7-9 to TRBJ2-5; D might be TRBD1 (7 bases). Germline V gene data show CDR1 as SEHNR and CDR2 as FQNEAQ (reference sequence). V dropped 5 bases and J dropped 5 bases, with 21 bases sitting between them. The CDR3 extends over 16 amino acids. CDR3 sequence reads: CASSQGGQTGPETQYF. Here the CDR3 DNA reads TGTGCCAGCAGCCAGGGGGGACAGACGGGCCCGGAGACCCAGTACTTC. The variable domain in full, completed from reference TRBV7-9 and TRBJ2-5, reads DTGVSQNPRHKITKRGQNVTFRCDPISEHNRLYWYRQTLGQGPEFLTYFQNEAQLEKSRLLSDRFSAERPKGSFSTLEIQRTEQGDSAMYLCASSQGGQTGPETQYFGPGTRLLVL.

As to this clone: The sample holds other DNA sequences that translate to the same CDR3. This chain uses TRBV7-3 with TRBJ2-3, with unresolved D. Trimming cost V 4 bases and J 1 base, with 3 bases left between them. This CDR3 spans 12 amino acids. CDR1 is SGHTA and CDR2 is FQGTGA in the germline V gene. The CDR3 DNA reads TGTGCCAGCAGCTCCGGCACAGATACGCAGTATTTT. Translation gives CASSSGTDTQYF.

Only one count was recorded for this clone. This chain links TRBV7-3 with TRBJ1-1, with D unresolved. V lost 3 bases to trimming and J lost 3 bases, with 8 bases between them. Per the germline V gene, CDR1 is SGHTA and CDR2 is FQGTGA. This CDR3 contains 13 residues. CDR3 nucleotides: TGTGCCAGCAGCTTTGACATTCACACTGAAGCTTTCTTT. It yields the protein CASSFDIHTEAFF. The full variable domain, rest sourced from reference TRBV7-3 and TRBJ1-1, is GAGVSQTPSNKVTEKGKYVELRCDPISGHTALYWYRQSLGQGPEFLIYFQGTGAADDSGLPNDRFFAVRPEGSVSTLKIQRTERGDSAVYLCASSFDIHTEAFFGQGTRLTVV.

CDR3 in DNA: TGTGCCAGCAGTGATAATGGGGGGGATCAGCCCCAGCATTTT. Amino acid sequence: CASSDNGGDQPQHF. V is TRBV2 and J is TRBJ1-5; D is perhaps TRBD1 (5 bases). Per the germline V gene, CDR1 is SNHLY and CDR2 is FYNNEI. V was cut by 3 bases and J by 5 bases, with 11 bases left in between. The CDR3 contains 14 residues.

The CDR3 bases are TGCGCCAGCAGCCCCGGCGGGTTCCCGAACACCATATATTTT. As protein: CASSPGGFPNTIYF. This chain connects TRBV10-1 to TRBJ1-3, with unresolved D. The CDR3 totals 14 residues. Germline-derived CDR1 and CDR2 are WNHNN and SYGVQD (reference sequence). V dropped 6 bases and J dropped 7 bases, with 16 bases sitting between them.

CDR3 residues: CASAGEGPSTEAFF. The CDR3 region has the DNA TGTGCCAGTGCCGGGGAGGGGCCATCCACTGAAGCTTTCTTT. This chain uses TRBV19 with TRBJ1-1, with TRBD1 as a possible D gene (5 bases). The CDR3 is 14 residues long. CDR1 and CDR2 (germline): LNHDA, SQIVND (reference sequence). The V end lost 8 bases, the J end lost 4 bases, and 17 bases lay between the germline ends.

V usage is TRBV29-1 and J usage is TRBJ2-5, with 8 positions matching TRBD1. Germline CDR1 is SQVTM and CDR2 is ANQGSEA. V shed 4 bases, J shed 4 bases, and the junction held 2 bases outside the gene matches. This CDR3 spans 12 amino acids. CDR3 DNA sequence: TGCAGCGTTGGAGGACAGGGAGAGACCCAGTACTTC. It specifies CSVGGQGETQYF.

This clone occurred a few times. The genes are TRBV5-1 and TRBJ2-5; tentatively, D is TRBD1 (6 bases). The germline gives CDR1 SGHRS, CDR2 YFSETQ. The V end lost 5 bases, the J end lost 1 base, and 15 bases lay between the germline ends. The CDR3 length is 15 residues. The CDR3 sequence: CASRTSGHSQETQYF. CDR3 bases: TGCGCCAGCAGGACTTCGGGACATAGCCAAGAGACCCAGTACTTC.

The rearrangement joins TRBV5-1 to TRBJ2-1; 7 positions match TRBD1. The V and J ends lost 6 bases and 12 bases, in that order; junction bases with no gene match: 21. Germline loops: CDR1 SGHRS, CDR2 YFSETQ. This CDR3 region has 16 residues. The CDR3 DNA sequence: TGCGCCAGCAAGAAAGACGAAATGACAGGGCCAAGGGGGCAGTTCTTC. As protein: CASKKDEMTGPRGQFF.

V is TRBV5-4 and J is TRBJ2-7, with D possibly TRBD2 on 6 matching bases. V was cut by 3 bases and J by 2 bases, with 18 bases left in between. The CDR3 extends over 16 amino acids. Germline V CDR1 and CDR2: SGHNT, YYREEE (reference sequence). The DNA for the CDR3 is TGTGCCAGCAGCTCTTCCGCCGGGACTTCCACCTACGAGCAGTACTTC. This translates into CASSSSAGTSTYEQYF.

The J gene is TRBJ2-1, the V gene TRBV25-1; 9 positions agree with TRBD2. Per the germline V gene, CDR1 is MGHDK and CDR2 is SYGVNS. The CDR3 covers 16 residues. With V trimmed by 3 bases and J by 2 bases, 5 bases remained unmatched. CDR3 nucleotide sequence: TGTGCCAGCAGTGACCAGACTAGCGGCCCCTACAATGAGCAGTTCTTC. Its translation is CASSDQTSGPYNEQFF.

The rearrangement joins TRBV9 to TRBJ2-1; D may be TRBD2 (6 bases). V was trimmed by 4 bases and J by 6 bases, leaving 17 bases between them. The length of the CDR3 is 15 residues. Germline CDR1 reads SGDLS; CDR2 reads YYNGEE. The CDR3 here is CASSTWDSAGNEQFF. The CDR3 coding sequence is TGTGCCAGCAGCACCTGGGACTCCGCAGGCAATGAGCAGTTCTTC.

This chain joins TRBV7-8 and TRBJ1-1; 10 bases match TRBD1. CDR3 length: 14 residues. The junction had 6 bases not matched to a gene; V was cut back by 5 bases and J by 6 bases. Per germline, CDR1 SGHVS and CDR2 FQNEAQ. The CDR3 loop reads CASSPGQGIAEAFF. The DNA for the CDR3 is TGTGCCAGCAGCCCGGGACAGGGGATCGCTGAAGCTTTCTTT.

CDR3 nucleotide sequence: TGTGCCAGCAGTTACTCGAGTCGATTCACCGGGGAGCTGTTTTTT. Translation: CASSYSSRFTGELFF. V is TRBV6-5 and J is TRBJ2-2; D unclear. This CDR3 region has 15 residues. V was shortened by 0 bases and J by 4 bases, with 9 bases between the two germline ends. CDR1 and CDR2 from the germline V gene are MNHEY and SVGAGI.